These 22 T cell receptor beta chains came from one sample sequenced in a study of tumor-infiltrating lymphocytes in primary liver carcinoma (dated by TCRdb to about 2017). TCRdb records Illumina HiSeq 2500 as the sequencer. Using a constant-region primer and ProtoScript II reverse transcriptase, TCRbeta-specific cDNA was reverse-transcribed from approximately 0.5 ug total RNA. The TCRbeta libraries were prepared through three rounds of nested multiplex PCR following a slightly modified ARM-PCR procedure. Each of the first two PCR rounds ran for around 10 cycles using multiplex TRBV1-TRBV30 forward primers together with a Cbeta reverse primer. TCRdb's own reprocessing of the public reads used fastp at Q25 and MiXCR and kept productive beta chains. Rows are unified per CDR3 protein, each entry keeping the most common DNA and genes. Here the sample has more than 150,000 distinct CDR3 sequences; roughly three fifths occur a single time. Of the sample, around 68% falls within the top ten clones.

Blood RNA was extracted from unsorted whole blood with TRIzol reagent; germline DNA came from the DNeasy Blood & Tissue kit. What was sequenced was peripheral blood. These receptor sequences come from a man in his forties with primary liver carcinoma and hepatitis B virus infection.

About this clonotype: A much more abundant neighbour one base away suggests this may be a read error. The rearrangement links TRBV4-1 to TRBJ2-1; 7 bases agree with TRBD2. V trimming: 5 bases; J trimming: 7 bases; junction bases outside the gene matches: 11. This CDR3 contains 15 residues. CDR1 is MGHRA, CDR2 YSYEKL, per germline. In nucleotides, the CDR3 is TGCGCCAGCAGCTTTCGGGCACTAGCGAGGAATGAGCAGTTCTTC. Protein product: CASSFRALARNEQFF.

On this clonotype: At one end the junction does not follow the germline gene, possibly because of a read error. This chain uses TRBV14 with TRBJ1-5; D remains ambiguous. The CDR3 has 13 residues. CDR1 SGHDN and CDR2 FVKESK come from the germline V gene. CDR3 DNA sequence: TGTCCCAGCAGCCGAGATGAGCATCAGCGCCAACATTTT. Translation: CPSSRDEHQRQHF.

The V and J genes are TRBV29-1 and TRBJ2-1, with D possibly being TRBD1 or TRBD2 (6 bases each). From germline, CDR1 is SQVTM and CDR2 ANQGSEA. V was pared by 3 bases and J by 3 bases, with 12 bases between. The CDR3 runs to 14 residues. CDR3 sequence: CSVDGGAIYNEQFF. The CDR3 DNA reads TGCAGCGTTGACGGGGGCGCAATCTACAATGAGCAGTTCTTC.

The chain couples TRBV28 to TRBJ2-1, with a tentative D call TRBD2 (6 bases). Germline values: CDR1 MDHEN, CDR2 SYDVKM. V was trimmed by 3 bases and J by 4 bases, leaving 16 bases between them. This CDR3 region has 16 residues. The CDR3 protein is CASSLFGGARYNEQFF. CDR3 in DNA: TGTGCCAGCAGTTTGTTTGGCGGGGCAAGGTACAATGAGCAGTTCTTC.

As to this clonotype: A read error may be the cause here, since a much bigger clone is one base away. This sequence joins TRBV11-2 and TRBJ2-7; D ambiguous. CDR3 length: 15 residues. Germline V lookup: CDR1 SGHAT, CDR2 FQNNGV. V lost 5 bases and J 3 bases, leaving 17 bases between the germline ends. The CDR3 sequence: CASSIGLGQNYEQYF. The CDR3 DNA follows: TGTGCCAGCAGCATAGGATTAGGGCAGAACTACGAGCAGTACTTC.

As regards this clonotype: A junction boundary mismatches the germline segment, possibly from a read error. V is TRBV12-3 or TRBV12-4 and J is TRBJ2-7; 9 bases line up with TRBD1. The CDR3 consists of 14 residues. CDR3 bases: TGTGTCAGCAGTTTTACAGGGGGCGGCGACGAGCAGTACTTC. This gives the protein CVSSFTGGGDEQYF.

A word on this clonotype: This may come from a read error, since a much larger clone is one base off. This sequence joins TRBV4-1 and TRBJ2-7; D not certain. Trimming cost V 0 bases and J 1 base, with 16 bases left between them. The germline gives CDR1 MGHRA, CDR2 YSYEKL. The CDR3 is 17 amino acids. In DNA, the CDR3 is TGCGCCAGCAGCCAAGAACCTACGGAGTGGTCATCCTACGAGCAGTACTTC. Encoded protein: CASSQEPTEWSSYEQYF.

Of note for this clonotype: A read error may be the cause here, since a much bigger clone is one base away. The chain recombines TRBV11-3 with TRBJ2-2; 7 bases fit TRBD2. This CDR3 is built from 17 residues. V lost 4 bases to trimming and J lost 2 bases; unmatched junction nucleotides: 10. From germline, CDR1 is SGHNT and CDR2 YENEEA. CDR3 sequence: CASSSPAGESNTGELFF. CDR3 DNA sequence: TGTGCCAGCAGCTCCCCTGCGGGGGAATCTAACACCGGGGAGCTGTTTTTT.

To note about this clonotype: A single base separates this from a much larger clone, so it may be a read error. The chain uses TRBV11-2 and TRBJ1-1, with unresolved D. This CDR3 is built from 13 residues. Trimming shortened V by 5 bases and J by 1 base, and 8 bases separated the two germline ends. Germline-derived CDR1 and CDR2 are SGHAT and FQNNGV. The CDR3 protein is CASSPQKNTEAFF. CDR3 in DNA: TGTGCCAGCAGCCCACAGAAGAACACTGAAGCTTTCTTT.

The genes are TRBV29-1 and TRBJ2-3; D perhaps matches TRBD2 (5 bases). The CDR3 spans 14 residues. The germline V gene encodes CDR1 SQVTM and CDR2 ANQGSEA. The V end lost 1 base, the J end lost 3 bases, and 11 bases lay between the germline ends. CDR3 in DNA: TGCAGCGTTGAAGTAGATAGAGGGACAGATACGCAGTATTTT. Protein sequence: CSVEVDRGTDTQYF.

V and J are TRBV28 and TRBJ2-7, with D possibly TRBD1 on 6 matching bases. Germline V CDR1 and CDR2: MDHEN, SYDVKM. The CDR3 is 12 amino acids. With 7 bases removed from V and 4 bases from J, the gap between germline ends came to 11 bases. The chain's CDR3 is CASKLQGYEQYF. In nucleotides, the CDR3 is TGTGCCAGCAAATTACAGGGTTACGAGCAGTACTTC.

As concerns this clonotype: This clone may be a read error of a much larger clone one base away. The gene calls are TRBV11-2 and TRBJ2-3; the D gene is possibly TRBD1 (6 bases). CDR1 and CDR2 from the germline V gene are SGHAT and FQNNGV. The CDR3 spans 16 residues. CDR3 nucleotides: TGTGCCGGCAGTCTTCTACAGGGTGTGAGAACAGATACGCAGTATTTT. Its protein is CAGSLLQGVRTDTQYF.

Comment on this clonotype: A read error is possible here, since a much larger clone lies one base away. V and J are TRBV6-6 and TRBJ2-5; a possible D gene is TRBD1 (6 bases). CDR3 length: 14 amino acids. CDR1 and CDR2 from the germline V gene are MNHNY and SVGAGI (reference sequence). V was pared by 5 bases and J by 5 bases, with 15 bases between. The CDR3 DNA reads TGTGCCAGCAGTCCCGGACAGTGGGGTGAGACCCAGTACTTC. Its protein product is CASSPGQWGETQYF.

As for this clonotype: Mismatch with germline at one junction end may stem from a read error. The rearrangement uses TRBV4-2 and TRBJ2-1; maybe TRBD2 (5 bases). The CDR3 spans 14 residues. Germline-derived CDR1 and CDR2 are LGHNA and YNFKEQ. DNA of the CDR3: TGTGCCAGCGGCCAAGGCGGACTTTTAGATGAGCAGTTCTTC. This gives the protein CASGQGGLLDEQFF.

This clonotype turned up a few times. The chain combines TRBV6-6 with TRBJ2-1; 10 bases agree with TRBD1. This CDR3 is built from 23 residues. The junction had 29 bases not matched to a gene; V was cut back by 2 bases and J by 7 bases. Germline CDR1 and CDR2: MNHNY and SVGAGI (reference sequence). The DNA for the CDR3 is TGTGCCAGCAGTTACCACGGGACAGGGGTTCCTACTAGACGGGAGGGACTAAAAAATGAGCAGTTCTTC. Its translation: CASSYHGTGVPTRREGLKNEQFF.

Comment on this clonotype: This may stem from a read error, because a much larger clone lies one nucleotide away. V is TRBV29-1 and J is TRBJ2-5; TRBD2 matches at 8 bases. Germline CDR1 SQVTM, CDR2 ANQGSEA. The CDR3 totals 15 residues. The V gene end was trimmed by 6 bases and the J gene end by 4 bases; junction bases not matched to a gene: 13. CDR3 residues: CSVEGGGFGVETQYF. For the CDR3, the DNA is TGCAGCGTGGAGGGCGGGGGGTTTGGAGTAGAGACCCAGTACTTC.

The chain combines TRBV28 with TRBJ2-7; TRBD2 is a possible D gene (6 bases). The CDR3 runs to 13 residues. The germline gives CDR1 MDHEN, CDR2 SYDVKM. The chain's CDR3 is CASFSAGRYEQYF. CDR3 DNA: TGTGCTAGTTTTAGCGCGGGAAGGTACGAGCAGTACTTC.

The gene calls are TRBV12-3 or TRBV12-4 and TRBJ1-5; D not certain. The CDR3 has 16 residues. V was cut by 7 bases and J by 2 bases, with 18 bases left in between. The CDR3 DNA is TGTGCCAGCACCTCTCGGCCGGGGTCAGGCAATCAGCCCCAGCATTTT. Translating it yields CASTSRPGSGNQPQHF.

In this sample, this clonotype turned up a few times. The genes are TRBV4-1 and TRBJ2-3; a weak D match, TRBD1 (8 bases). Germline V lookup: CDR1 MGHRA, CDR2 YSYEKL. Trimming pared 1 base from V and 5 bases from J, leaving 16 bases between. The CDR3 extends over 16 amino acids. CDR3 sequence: CASSQGQGRVIDTQYF. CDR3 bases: TGCGCCAGCAGCCAAGGACAGGGGAGGGTTATAGATACGCAGTATTTT.

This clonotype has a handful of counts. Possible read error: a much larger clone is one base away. The CDR3 sequence is CAGSLQGGNYGYTF. In nucleotides, the CDR3 is TGTGCCGGCAGCTTACAGGGGGGAAACTATGGCTACACCTTC. V is TRBV11-2 and J is TRBJ1-2; 8 nucleotides agree with TRBD1. This CDR3 has 14 amino acids. Germline-derived CDR1 and CDR2 are SGHAT and FQNNGV.

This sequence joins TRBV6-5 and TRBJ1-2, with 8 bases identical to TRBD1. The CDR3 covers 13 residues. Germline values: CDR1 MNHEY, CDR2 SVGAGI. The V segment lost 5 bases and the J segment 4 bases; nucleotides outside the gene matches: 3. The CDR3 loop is CASSPTGVYGYTF. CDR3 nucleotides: TGTGCCAGCAGTCCGACAGGGGTCTATGGCTACACCTTC.

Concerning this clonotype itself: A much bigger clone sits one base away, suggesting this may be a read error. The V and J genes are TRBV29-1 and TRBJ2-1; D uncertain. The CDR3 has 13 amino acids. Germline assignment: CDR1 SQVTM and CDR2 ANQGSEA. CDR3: CSVVPNAYIEQFF. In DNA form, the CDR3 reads TGCAGCGTCGTCCCTAATGCCTACATTGAGCAGTTCTTC.